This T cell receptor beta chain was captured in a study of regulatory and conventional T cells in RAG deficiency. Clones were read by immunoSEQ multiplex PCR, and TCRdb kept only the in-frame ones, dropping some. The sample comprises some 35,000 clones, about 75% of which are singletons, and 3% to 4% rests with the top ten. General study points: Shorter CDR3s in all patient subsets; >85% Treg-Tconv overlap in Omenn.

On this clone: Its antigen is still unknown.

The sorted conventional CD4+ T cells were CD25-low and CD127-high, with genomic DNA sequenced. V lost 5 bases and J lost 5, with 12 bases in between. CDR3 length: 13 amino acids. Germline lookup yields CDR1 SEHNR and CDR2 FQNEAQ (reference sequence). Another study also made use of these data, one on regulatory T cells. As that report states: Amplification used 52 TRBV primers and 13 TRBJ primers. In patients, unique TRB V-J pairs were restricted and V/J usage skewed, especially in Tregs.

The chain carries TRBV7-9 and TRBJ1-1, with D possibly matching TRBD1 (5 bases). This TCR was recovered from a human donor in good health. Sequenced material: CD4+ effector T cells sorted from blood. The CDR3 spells CASSVTELTEAFF. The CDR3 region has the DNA TGTGCCAGCAGCGTGACAGAATTAACTGAAGCTTTCTTT. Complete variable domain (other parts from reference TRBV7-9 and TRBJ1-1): DTGVSQNPRHKITKRGQNVTFRCDPISEHNRLYWYRQTLGQGPEFLTYFQNEAQLEKSRLLSDRFSAERPKGSFSTLEIQRTEQGDSAMYLCASSVTELTEAFFGQGTRLTVV.